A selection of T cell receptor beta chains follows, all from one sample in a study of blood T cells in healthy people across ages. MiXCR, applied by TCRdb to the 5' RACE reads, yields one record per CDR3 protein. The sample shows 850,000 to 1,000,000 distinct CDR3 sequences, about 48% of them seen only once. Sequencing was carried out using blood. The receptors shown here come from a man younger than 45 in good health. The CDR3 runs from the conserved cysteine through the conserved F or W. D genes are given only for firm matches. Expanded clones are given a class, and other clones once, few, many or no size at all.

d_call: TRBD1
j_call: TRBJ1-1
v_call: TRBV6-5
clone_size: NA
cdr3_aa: CASTDPGQGGTEAFF
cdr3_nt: TGTGCCAGCACCGACCCAGGGCAGGGGGGGACTGAAGCTTTCTTT

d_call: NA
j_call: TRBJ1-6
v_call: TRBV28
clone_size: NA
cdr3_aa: CASSGMTGSSYNSPLHF
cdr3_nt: TGTGCCAGCAGTGGAATGACGGGGAGCTCCTATAATTCACCCCTCCACTTT

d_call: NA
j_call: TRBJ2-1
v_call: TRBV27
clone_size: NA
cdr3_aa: CASSPHAGDNNEQFF
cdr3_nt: TGTGCCAGCAGTCCCCACGCGGGGGACAACAATGAGCAGTTCTTC

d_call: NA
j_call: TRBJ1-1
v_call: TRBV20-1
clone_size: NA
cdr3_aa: CSARDSRSLLVNTEAFF
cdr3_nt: TGCAGTGCTAGAGATTCGCGGTCCCTCTTGGTGAACACTGAAGCTTTCTTT

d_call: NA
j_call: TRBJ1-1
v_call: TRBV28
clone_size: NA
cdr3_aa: CASTTRTEAFF
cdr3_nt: TGTGCCAGCACGACCCGCACTGAAGCTTTCTTT

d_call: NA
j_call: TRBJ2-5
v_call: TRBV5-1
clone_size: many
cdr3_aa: CASSLEANQETQYF
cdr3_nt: TGCGCCAGCAGCTTGGAGGCCAACCAAGAGACCCAGTACTTC

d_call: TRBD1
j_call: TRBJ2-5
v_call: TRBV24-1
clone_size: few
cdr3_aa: CATSDPQGAGETQYF
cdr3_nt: TGTGCCACCAGTGATCCACAGGGGGCTGGGGAGACCCAGTACTTC

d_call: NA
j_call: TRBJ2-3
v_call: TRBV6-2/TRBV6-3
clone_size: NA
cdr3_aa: CASTVVGIRDTQYF
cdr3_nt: TGTGCCAGCACCGTGGTAGGGATCAGGGATACGCAGTATTTT

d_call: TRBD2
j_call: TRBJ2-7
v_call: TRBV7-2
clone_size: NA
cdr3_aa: CASSPGLHDEQYF
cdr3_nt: TGTGCCAGCAGCCCGGGACTACACGACGAGCAGTACTTC

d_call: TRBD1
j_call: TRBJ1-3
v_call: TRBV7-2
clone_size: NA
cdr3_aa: CASRWDRGRGNTIYF
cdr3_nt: TGTGCCAGCAGGTGGGACAGGGGCAGAGGAAACACCATATATTTT

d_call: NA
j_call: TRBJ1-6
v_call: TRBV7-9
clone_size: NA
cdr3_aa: CASSLGGVGNSPLHF
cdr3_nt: TGTGCCAGCAGCTTAGGGGGCGTGGGTAATTCACCCCTCCACTTT

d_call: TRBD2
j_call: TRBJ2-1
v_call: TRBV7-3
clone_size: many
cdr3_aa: CASSFASGANEQFF
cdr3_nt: TGTGCCAGCAGCTTTGCTAGCGGGGCGAATGAGCAGTTCTTC

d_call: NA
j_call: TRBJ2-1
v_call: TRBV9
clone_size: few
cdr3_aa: CASSSQARRNNEQFF
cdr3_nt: TGTGCCAGCAGCAGTCAGGCTAGGCGGAACAATGAGCAGTTCTTC

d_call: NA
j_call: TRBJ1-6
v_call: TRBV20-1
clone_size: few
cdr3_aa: CSARDREGRNSPLHF
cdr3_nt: TGCAGTGCTAGAGATCGGGAGGGGAGGAATTCACCCCTCCACTTT

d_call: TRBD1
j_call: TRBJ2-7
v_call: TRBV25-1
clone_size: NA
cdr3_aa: CVSRMGQGAYEQYF
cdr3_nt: TGTGTCAGCAGAATGGGACAGGGAGCCTACGAGCAGTACTTC

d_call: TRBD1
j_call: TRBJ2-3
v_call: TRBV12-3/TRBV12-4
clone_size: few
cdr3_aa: CASSPDRAHTDTQYF
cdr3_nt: TGTGCCAGCAGTCCCGACAGGGCACACACAGATACGCAGTATTTT